Only a few counts were recorded for the clone carrying this T cell receptor beta chain. The antigen remains undetermined. Preparation of TCR beta libraries was done by quantitative 5'-RACE with molecular barcodes. TCRdb re-analysed the 5' RACE reads in MiXCR, keeping a single row per CDR3 protein. The data show 390,000 or so distinct CDR3 sequences, with 20% to 25% seen just once and about 16% held by the top ten. The record originates from a study of CD8 T cells in ankylosing spondylitis. Regarding the study as a whole: Prior work had noted some motif variants in reactive arthritis blood and synovial fluid. Disease-linked clones proved CD8+ and comparatively uncommon in peripheral blood. One TCR beta motif, made up of roughly eight highly homologous variants, appeared characteristic of ankylosing spondylitis blood. Reportedly, significant enrichment of disease-linked clones occurred in matched ankylosing spondylitis synovial fluid.

Trimming took 3 bases from V and 0 from J, leaving 10 bases between them. CDR3 length: 14 residues. Germline CDR1 DFQATT, CDR2 SNEGSKA (reference sequence). What was sequenced was blood, either unsorted or a sorted T cell fraction (not recorded which). The receptor comes from a male donor with ankylosing spondylitis. V is TRBV20-1 and J is TRBJ2-3, with a weak D call TRBD2 (5 bases). The DNA of the CDR3 is TGCAGTGCTAGCCGGGGAGCTAGCACAGATACGCAGTATTTT. It translates to CSASRGASTDTQYF.